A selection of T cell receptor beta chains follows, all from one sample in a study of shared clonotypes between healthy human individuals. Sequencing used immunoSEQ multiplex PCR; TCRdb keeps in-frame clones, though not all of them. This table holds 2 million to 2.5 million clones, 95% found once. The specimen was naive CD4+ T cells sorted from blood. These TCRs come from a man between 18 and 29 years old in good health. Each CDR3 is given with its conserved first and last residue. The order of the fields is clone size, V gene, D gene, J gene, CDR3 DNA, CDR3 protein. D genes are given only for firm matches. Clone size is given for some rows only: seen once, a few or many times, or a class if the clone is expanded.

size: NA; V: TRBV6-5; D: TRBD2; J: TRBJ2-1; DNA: TGTGCCAGCAGGCCGGGAGGATCCGGCAATGAGCAGTTCTTC; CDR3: CASRPGGSGNEQFF
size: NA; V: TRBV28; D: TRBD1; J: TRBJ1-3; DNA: TGTGCCAGCAGCACCGAGACAGGGAAATCTGGAAACACCATATATTTT; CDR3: CASSTETGKSGNTIYF
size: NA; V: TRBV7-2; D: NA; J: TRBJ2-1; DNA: TGTGCCAGCAGCTTAGAGGGATTCGGTGAGCAGTTCTTC; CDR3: CASSLEGFGEQFF
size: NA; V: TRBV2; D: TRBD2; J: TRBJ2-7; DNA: TGTGCCAGCACCGAGCGGGGGCGGACCTACGAGCAGTACTTC; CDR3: CASTERGRTYEQYF
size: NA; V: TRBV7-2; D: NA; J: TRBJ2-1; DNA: TGTGCCAGCAGCTTAGCGCAGGGGTCCTACAATGAGCAGTTCTTC; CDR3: CASSLAQGSYNEQFF
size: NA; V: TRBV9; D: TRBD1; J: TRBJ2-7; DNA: TGTGCCAGCAGCGTAGCTGGGACAGGGGGTTTCTACGAGCAGTACTTC; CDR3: CASSVAGTGGFYEQYF
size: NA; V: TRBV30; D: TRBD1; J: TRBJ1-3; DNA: TGTGCCTGGCTACCGGGACAGATCTCTGGAAACACCATATATTTT; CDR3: CAWLPGQISGNTIYF
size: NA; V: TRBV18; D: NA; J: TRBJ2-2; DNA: TGTGCCAGTTACAGGTTCTCGAACACCGGGGAGCTGTTTTTT; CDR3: CASYRFSNTGELFF
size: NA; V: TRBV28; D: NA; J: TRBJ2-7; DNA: TGTGCCAGCAGTTTAACCCGGTTCGAGCAGTACTTC; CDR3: CASSLTRFEQYF
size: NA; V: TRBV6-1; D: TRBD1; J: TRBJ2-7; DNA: TGTGCCAGCAGCACAGGGGTGGCCTACGAGCAGTACTTC; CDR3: CASSTGVAYEQYF
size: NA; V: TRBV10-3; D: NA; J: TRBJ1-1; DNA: TGTGCCACGGTCGGGGCGGGGACTGAAGCTTTCTTT; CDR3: CATVGAGTEAFF
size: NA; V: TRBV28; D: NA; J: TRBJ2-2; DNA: TGTGCCAGCAGTTTAACAGGGCTTGGAAACACCGGGGAGCTGTTTTTT; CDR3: CASSLTGLGNTGELFF
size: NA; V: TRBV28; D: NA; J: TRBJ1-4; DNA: TGTGCCAGCAGTTTCTCTGGGCAGGGGAGTGAAAAACTGTTTTTT; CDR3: CASSFSGQGSEKLFF
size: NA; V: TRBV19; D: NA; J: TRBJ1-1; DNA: TGTGCCAGTAGTGTCCAGGGAGCCGAATCTGAAGCTTTCTTT; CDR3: CASSVQGAESEAFF
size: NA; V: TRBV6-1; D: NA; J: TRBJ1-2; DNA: TGTGCCAGCAGTGTTACAGCTAACTATGGCTACACCTTC; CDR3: CASSVTANYGYTF
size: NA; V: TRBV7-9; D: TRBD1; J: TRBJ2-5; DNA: TGTGCCAGCAGCTTCCGCCGGGACAGGGAAGAGACCCAGTACTTC; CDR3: CASSFRRDREETQYF
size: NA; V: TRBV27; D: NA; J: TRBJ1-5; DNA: TGTGCCAGCAGTTCGCAAGGTAGGGTAAATCAGCCCCAGCATTTT; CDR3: CASSSQGRVNQPQHF
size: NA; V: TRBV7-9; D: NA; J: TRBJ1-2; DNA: TGTGCCAGCAGCTTAGGGGAACACACTAACTATGGCTACACCTTC; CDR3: CASSLGEHTNYGYTF
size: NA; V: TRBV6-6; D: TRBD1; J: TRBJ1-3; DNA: TGTGCCAGCAGTTTCGGACAGGGTAGAACTGGAAACACCATATATTTT; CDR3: CASSFGQGRTGNTIYF
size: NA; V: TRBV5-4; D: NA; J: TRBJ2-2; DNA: TGTGCCAGCAGCTTGGGGCTAGCGATGGAGCTGTTTTTT; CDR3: CASSLGLAMELFF
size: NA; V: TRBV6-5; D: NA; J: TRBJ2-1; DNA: TGTGCCAGCAGCCTCGGCGGCTCCTACAATGAGCAGTTCTTC; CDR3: CASSLGGSYNEQFF
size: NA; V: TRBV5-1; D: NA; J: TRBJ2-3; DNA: TGCGCCAGCAGCTGGGGGCAGGAACTTACGCAGTATTTT; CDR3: CASSWGQELTQYF
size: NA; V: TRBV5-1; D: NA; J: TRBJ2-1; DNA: TGCGCCAGCAGCCCAAGGCCTGGCGGCCCGACCTACAATGAGCAGTTCTTC; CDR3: CASSPRPGGPTYNEQFF
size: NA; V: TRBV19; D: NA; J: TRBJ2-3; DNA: TGTGCCAGTAGTAGGGGACTGAACACAGATACGCAGTATTTT; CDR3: CASSRGLNTDTQYF
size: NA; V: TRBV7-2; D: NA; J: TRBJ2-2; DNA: TGTGCCAGCAGCTTAGTTGTCGGGGAGCTGTTTTTT; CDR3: CASSLVVGELFF
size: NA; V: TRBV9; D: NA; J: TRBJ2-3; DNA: TGTGCCAGCAGCGATAGCGCCAGCACAGATACGCAGTATTTT; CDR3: CASSDSASTDTQYF
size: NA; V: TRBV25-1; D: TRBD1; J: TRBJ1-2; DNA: TGTGCCAGCAGTAAGGACAGGGGTACTAACTATGGCTACACCTTC; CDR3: CASSKDRGTNYGYTF
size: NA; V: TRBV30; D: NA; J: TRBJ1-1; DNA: TGTGCCTGGAGTGTACTTGAGAGGGGATCCACTGAAGCTTTCTTT; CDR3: CAWSVLERGSTEAFF
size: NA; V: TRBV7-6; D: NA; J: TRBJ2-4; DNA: TGTGCCAGCAGCAAGGGTGGGGAGAACATTCAGTACTTC; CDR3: CASSKGGENIQYF
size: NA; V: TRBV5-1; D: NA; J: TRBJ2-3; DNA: TGCGCCAGCAGCAATGGACAGTTGACAGATACGCAGTATTTT; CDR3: CASSNGQLTDTQYF
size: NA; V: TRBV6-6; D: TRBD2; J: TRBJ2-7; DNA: TGTGCCAGCAGCCGGACTAGCGGCCCCTACGAGCAGTACTTC; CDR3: CASSRTSGPYEQYF
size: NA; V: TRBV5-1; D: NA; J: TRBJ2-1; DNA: TGCGCCAGCAGCTCTCGGGCCCACGCCGATGAGCAGTTCTTC; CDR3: CASSSRAHADEQFF
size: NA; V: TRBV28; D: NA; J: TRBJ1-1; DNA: TGTGCCAGCAGTTCCGCCCAGGGGAGCACTGAAGCTTTCTTT; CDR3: CASSSAQGSTEAFF
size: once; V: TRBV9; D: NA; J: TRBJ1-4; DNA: TGTGCCAGCTCCGGGGACATTAATGAAAAACTGTTTTTT; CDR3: CASSGDINEKLFF
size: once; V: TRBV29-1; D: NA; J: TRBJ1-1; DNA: TGCAGCGTTGTTAGGATAATGAACACTGAAGCTTTCTTT; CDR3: CSVVRIMNTEAFF
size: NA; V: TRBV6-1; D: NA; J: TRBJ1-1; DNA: TGTGCCAGCAGTGAACAGCCAGGGGACACTGAAGCTTTCTTT; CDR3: CASSEQPGDTEAFF
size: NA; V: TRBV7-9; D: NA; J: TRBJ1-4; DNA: TGTGCCAGCAGCTTAGATTTGAATGAAAAACTGTTTTTT; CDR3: CASSLDLNEKLFF
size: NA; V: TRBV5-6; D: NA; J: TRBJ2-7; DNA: TGTGCCAGCGGGGGGCTAGCCGGCTCCTACGAGCAGTACTTC; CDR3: CASGGLAGSYEQYF
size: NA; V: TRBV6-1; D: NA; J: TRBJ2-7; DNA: TGTGCCAGCAGTGAATCCCCCGGGTGGGGAAACGAGCAGTACTTC; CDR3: CASSESPGWGNEQYF
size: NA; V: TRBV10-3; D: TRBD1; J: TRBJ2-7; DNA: TGTGCCATCAGTGGACCGGACAGGGGGGGCTACGAGCAGTACTTC; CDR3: CAISGPDRGGYEQYF
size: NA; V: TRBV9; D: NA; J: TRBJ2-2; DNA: TGTGCCAGCAGCGTAGGAGGGAGTTGGACCGGGGAGCTGTTTTTT; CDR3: CASSVGGSWTGELFF
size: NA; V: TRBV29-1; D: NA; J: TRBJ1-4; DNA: TGCAGCGCGGGGGGCTCGGGCCCTAATGAAAAACTGTTTTTT; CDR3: CSAGGSGPNEKLFF
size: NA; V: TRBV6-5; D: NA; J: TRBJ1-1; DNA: TGTGCCAGCAGTTACTCCAGTCAGGGTGGCTTCGAAGCTTTCTTT; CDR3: CASSYSSQGGFEAFF